Shown below are 17 T cell receptor beta chains from a single sample sequenced in a study of cytomegalovirus exposure and HLA in healthy donors. Produced via immunoSEQ multiplex PCR; TCRdb's table is partial and in-frame only. The sample shows fewer than 400,000 clones, roughly 88% of them seen only once. The sample comprised PBMCs. The receptors derive from a man younger than 45 in good health and CMV-seronegative.

The CDR3 bases are TGTGCCAGTATAGCTAGGGGGTTTAATTCACCCCTCCACTTT. Translation: CASIARGFNSPLHF. The J gene is TRBJ1-6, the V gene TRBV19; weak D call: TRBD1 (6 bases). With 7 bases removed from V and 6 bases from J, the gap between germline ends came to 13 bases. CDR1 LNHDA and CDR2 SQIVND come from the germline V gene (reference sequence). The CDR3 is made up of 14 amino acids.

The V call is TRBV4-1, the J call TRBJ2-1; 7 bases line up with TRBD2. CDR1 and CDR2 (germline): MGHRA, YSYEKL. The CDR3 runs 17 residues. Unmatched junction bases numbered 8, after V lost 3 bases and J lost 0 bases. Here the CDR3 DNA reads TGCGCCAGCAGCCAGCGCGAGCGGACTAGCTCCTACAATGAGCAGTTCTTC. Translating gives CASSQRERTSSYNEQFF.

Here the CDR3 DNA reads TGTGCCTGGAGTGGTGGCAGGGGGGTCTACGAGCAGTACTTC. Encoded protein: CAWSGGRGVYEQYF. The gene calls are TRBV30 and TRBJ2-7, with D perhaps TRBD1 (7 bases). CDR1 is GTSNPN and CDR2 is SVGIG in the germline V gene (reference sequence). This CDR3 is built from 14 residues. Trimming removed 1 base from V and 3 bases from J, with 13 bases in between.

The chain couples TRBV4-1 to TRBJ1-5; 8 bases fit TRBD1. The CDR3 covers 14 residues. The ends lost 8 bases at V and 6 bases at J; junction bases unmatched: 9. Germline V lookup: CDR1 MGHRA, CDR2 YSYEKL. CDR3 bases: TGCGCCAGCTCGGAAGGACAGGGACGTCAGCCCCAGCATTTT. Translated: CASSEGQGRQPQHF.

This clone was detected once. The V gene is TRBV7-9, the J gene TRBJ2-3, with TRBD2 matching over 15 bases. Germline V gene sequence: CDR1 SEHNR, CDR2 FQNEAQ (reference sequence). CDR3 length: 15 amino acids. V shed 5 bases, J shed 6 bases, and the junction held 3 bases outside the gene matches. CDR3 nucleotide sequence: TGTGCCAGCAGCCGGACTAGCGGGGGGGCCGATACGCAGTATTTT. This sequence encodes CASSRTSGGADTQYF.

The chain uses TRBV9 and TRBJ1-1; 11 nucleotides align to TRBD1. The CDR3 sequence is 17 residues long. Germline trimming cut 0 bases from V and 7 bases from J; bases unmatched to any gene: 11. Germline-derived CDR1 and CDR2 are SGDLS and YYNGEE. The CDR3 sequence is CASSVESGQGEEGEAFF. DNA of the CDR3: TGTGCCAGCAGCGTAGAGTCGGGACAGGGGGAAGAAGGTGAAGCTTTCTTT.

The J gene is TRBJ2-5, the V gene TRBV27, with a tentative D call TRBD1 (6 bases). This CDR3 spans 15 amino acids. V was shortened by 2 bases and J by 1 base, with 11 bases between the two germline ends. Looked up from germline, CDR1 is MNHEY and CDR2 is SMNVEV (reference sequence). CDR3 in DNA: TGTGCCAGCAGTTTAGGTGGGACATCCCAAGAGACCCAGTACTTC. This gives the protein CASSLGGTSQETQYF.

V and J are TRBV6-1 and TRBJ1-5, with D unclear. Germline lookup yields CDR1 MNHNS and CDR2 SASEGT. CDR3 length: 15 amino acids. Trimming took 6 bases from V and 0 from J, leaving 12 bases between them. The CDR3 loop is CASRLQLYSNQPQHF. The CDR3 DNA sequence: TGTGCCAGCAGACTCCAACTATATAGCAATCAGCCCCAGCATTTT.

V and J are TRBV6-1 and TRBJ1-1; tentative D call: TRBD1 (5 bases). V was shortened by 10 bases and J by 6 bases, with 15 bases between the two germline ends. There are 12 residues in the CDR3. CDR1 is MNHNS, CDR2 SASEGT, per germline. CDR3 amino acids: CATGGRGAEAFF. CDR3 DNA sequence: TGTGCCACCGGGGGGAGGGGAGCTGAAGCTTTCTTT.

J is TRBJ2-7 and V is TRBV27; unclear D gene. The length of the CDR3 is 11 residues. Trimming removed 4 bases at V and 7 bases at J, with 8 bases between. Germline-derived CDR1 and CDR2 are MNHEY and SMNVEV (reference sequence). The CDR3 DNA reads as TGTGCCAGCAGTTCCCCCCTGGAGCAGTACTTC. Encoded protein: CASSSPLEQYF.

The chain joins TRBV7-8 to TRBJ2-3, with no clear D. Trimming removed 2 bases from V and 0 bases from J, with 9 bases in between. This CDR3 is built from 15 residues. From germline, CDR1 is SGHVS and CDR2 FQNEAQ. The CDR3 spells CASSLFADSTDTQYF. Written as DNA, the CDR3 is TGTGCCAGCAGCTTATTCGCGGATAGCACAGATACGCAGTATTTT.

This clone has a handful of counts. V usage is TRBV30 and J usage is TRBJ1-2; 7 bases are shared with TRBD1. CDR1 and CDR2 (germline): GTSNPN, SVGIG (reference sequence). V was clipped by 5 bases and J by 7 bases; unmatched bases: 10. This CDR3 region has 13 residues. CDR3 protein: CAWAYKTGSGYTF. CDR3 in DNA: TGTGCCTGGGCATATAAGACAGGGAGTGGCTACACCTTC.

The chain has TRBV29-1 and TRBJ2-3; 7 bases map to TRBD2. V lost 6 bases, J lost 1 base, and 7 bases stayed unmatched. The CDR3 contains 14 residues. Per germline, CDR1 SQVTM and CDR2 ANQGSEA. CDR3 sequence reads: CSVQVGGGTDTQYF. For the CDR3, the DNA is TGCAGCGTCCAGGTGGGGGGGGGCACAGATACGCAGTATTTT.

Points on this clone: Other DNA sequences within the sample encode an identical CDR3. The gene calls are TRBV18 and TRBJ1-2, with D possibly being TRBD1 (5 bases). CDR3 length equals 12 residues. V was trimmed by 3 bases and J by 3 bases, leaving 5 bases between them. The germline V gene has CDR1 KGHSH and CDR2 LQKENI. The CDR3 sequence is CASSPRDYGYTF. The CDR3 DNA follows: TGTGCCAGCTCACCCAGGGACTATGGCTACACCTTC.

The J gene is TRBJ1-1, the V gene TRBV30; 7 bases align to TRBD1. Per the germline V gene, CDR1 is GTSNPN and CDR2 is SVGIG (reference sequence). CDR3 size: 17 residues. Germline trimming cut 2 bases from V and 1 base from J; bases unmatched to any gene: 13. The CDR3 sequence is CAWSTLGRRGRNTEAFF. In DNA, the CDR3 is TGTGCCTGGAGTACCCTTGGGAGGAGGGGGCGGAACACTGAAGCTTTCTTT.

The genes are TRBV27 and TRBJ2-2; possibly TRBD2 for D (5 bases). This CDR3 has 17 amino acids. V dropped 0 bases and J dropped 5 bases, with 16 bases sitting between them. Germline V CDR1 and CDR2: MNHEY, SMNVEV (reference sequence). The DNA of the CDR3 is TGTGCCAGCAGTTTATCTAGGAGGAGGCGGTTTACCGGGGAGCTGTTTTTT. The encoded protein is CASSLSRRRRFTGELFF.

J is TRBJ2-7 and V is TRBV6-5; 7 positions match TRBD1. The CDR3 consists of 14 residues. V dropped 5 bases and J dropped 2; count of bases not matched to a gene: 6. Germline values: CDR1 MNHEY, CDR2 SVGAGI. Written as DNA, the CDR3 is TGTGCCAGCAGTACCAGACAGGGAGCCTACGAGCAGTACTTC. The encoded protein is CASSTRQGAYEQYF.